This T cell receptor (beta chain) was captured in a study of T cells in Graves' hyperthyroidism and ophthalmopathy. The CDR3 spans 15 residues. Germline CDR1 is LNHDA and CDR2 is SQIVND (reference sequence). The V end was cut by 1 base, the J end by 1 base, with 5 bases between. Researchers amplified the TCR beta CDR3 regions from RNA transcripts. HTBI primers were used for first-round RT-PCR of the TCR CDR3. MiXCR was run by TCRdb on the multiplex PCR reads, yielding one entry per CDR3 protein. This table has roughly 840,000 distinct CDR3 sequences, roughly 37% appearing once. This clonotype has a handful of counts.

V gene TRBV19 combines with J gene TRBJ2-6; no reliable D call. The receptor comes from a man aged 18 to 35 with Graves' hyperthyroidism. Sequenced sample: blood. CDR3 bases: TGTGCCAGTAGTATAGTACAGTCTGGGGCCAACGTCCTGACTTTC. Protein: CASSIVQSGANVLTF.